Listed below are T cell receptor beta chains from one sample, sequenced in a study of blood T cell repertoires in COVID-19. Sequenced by immunoSEQ multiplex PCR; TCRdb stores in-frame clones only, minus some. The sample records 400,000 to 550,000 clones, around 89% being singletons. Sequencing used peripheral blood. The receptors derive from a woman aged 25 to 39 with acute or convalescent COVID-19. Both conserved end residues are part of each CDR3. The D gene is left open where the match is weak. Where a row states a size, it is once, few, many or the class of an expanded clone; other rows omit it.

d_call: TRBD1; v_call: TRBV28; clone_size: -; j_call: TRBJ1-5; cdr3_nt: TGTGCCAGCAGTCGGGACAGTAGATATAGCAATCAGCCCCAGCATTTT; cdr3_aa: CASSRDSRYSNQPQHF
d_call: TRBD1; v_call: TRBV19; clone_size: -; j_call: TRBJ2-2; cdr3_nt: TGTGCCAGTAGTTGGGACAGACTGAACACCGGGGAGCTGTTTTTT; cdr3_aa: CASSWDRLNTGELFF
d_call: TRBD1; v_call: TRBV7-9; clone_size: few; j_call: TRBJ2-6; cdr3_nt: TGTGCCAGCAGCGGTTCCCGGGACAGAGGACCTGGGGCCAACGTCCTGACTTTC; cdr3_aa: CASSGSRDRGPGANVLTF
d_call: TRBD1; v_call: TRBV30; clone_size: -; j_call: TRBJ1-3; cdr3_nt: TGTGCCTGGATTGTGGACAGGGCTGGAAACACCATATATTTT; cdr3_aa: CAWIVDRAGNTIYF
d_call: -; v_call: TRBV5-1; clone_size: many; j_call: TRBJ2-3; cdr3_nt: TGCGCCAGCAGCTTGGACAGGGCGAGGACAGATACGCAGTATTTT; cdr3_aa: CASSLDRARTDTQYF
d_call: -; v_call: TRBV19; clone_size: once; j_call: TRBJ1-1; cdr3_nt: TGTGCCAGTAGTTGGGAGGTCCGAGGGAACACTGAAGCTTTCTTT; cdr3_aa: CASSWEVRGNTEAFF
d_call: -; v_call: TRBV29-1; clone_size: -; j_call: TRBJ2-7; cdr3_nt: TGCAGCGTTGAAGGCAGCCGGGACAAACCTTACGAGCAGTACTTC; cdr3_aa: CSVEGSRDKPYEQYF
d_call: -; v_call: TRBV3-1/TRBV3-2; clone_size: -; j_call: TRBJ1-2; cdr3_nt: TGTGCCAGCAGCCAAGACAGACTCCATAACTATGGCTACACCTTC; cdr3_aa: CASSQDRLHNYGYTF
d_call: TRBD2; v_call: TRBV18; clone_size: -; j_call: TRBJ2-5; cdr3_nt: TGTGCCAGCTCACCCGAGTTAGCGGGGGCCGGTTCGGTCCAGTACTTC; cdr3_aa: CASSPELAGAGSVQYF
d_call: TRBD1; v_call: TRBV25-1; clone_size: -; j_call: TRBJ1-4; cdr3_nt: TGTGCCAGCAGTGAATACAGGGGGGCTAATGAAAAACTGTTTTTT; cdr3_aa: CASSEYRGANEKLFF
d_call: -; v_call: TRBV6-5; clone_size: -; j_call: TRBJ2-7; cdr3_nt: TGTGCCAGCAGGGACCGGGCAGGGGTCTACGAGCAGTACTTC; cdr3_aa: CASRDRAGVYEQYF
d_call: TRBD2; v_call: TRBV5-1; clone_size: once; j_call: TRBJ2-1; cdr3_nt: TGCGCCAGCAGCTTGCTAGCGGGGGTAGACAATGAGCAGTTCTTC; cdr3_aa: CASSLLAGVDNEQFF
d_call: -; v_call: TRBV14; clone_size: -; j_call: TRBJ2-7; cdr3_nt: TGTGCCAGCAGCCAAGGTTCCAGGGAATTCTTTGGTAAACTTAGCGAGCAGTACTTC; cdr3_aa: CASSQGSREFFGKLSEQYF
d_call: -; v_call: TRBV5-1; clone_size: few; j_call: TRBJ1-1; cdr3_nt: TGCGCCAGCAGCTCCCAGGGTCTGAACACTGAAGCTTTCTTT; cdr3_aa: CASSSQGLNTEAFF
d_call: -; v_call: TRBV5-6; clone_size: -; j_call: TRBJ1-2; cdr3_nt: TGTGCCAGCAGCCTAGACCGGAACTATGGCTACACCTTC; cdr3_aa: CASSLDRNYGYTF
d_call: -; v_call: TRBV4-1; clone_size: -; j_call: TRBJ2-3; cdr3_nt: TGCGCCAGCAGCCGACTACCCACCCCCCCAGATACGCAGTATTTT; cdr3_aa: CASSRLPTPPDTQYF
d_call: -; v_call: TRBV7-3; clone_size: -; j_call: TRBJ1-2; cdr3_nt: TGTGCCAGCAGCCCCGAGGCAGGGGATCGCGATGGCTACACCTTC; cdr3_aa: CASSPEAGDRDGYTF
d_call: -; v_call: TRBV27; clone_size: many; j_call: TRBJ2-2; cdr3_nt: TGTGCCAGCGCTGGCTCCACCGGGGAGCTGTTTTTT; cdr3_aa: CASAGSTGELFF
d_call: TRBD2; v_call: TRBV18; clone_size: -; j_call: TRBJ2-7; cdr3_nt: TGTGCCAGCTCACCACCCGGGGGGGGGCTCGAGCAGTACTTC; cdr3_aa: CASSPPGGGLEQYF
d_call: -; v_call: TRBV5-1; clone_size: -; j_call: TRBJ1-1; cdr3_nt: TGCGCCAGCAGCCTCCGGGAGAATGAAGCTTTCTTT; cdr3_aa: CASSLRENEAFF
d_call: -; v_call: TRBV6-5; clone_size: -; j_call: TRBJ2-5; cdr3_nt: TGTGCCAGCAGTCACCCGGTTGGGGGGAGGGAGACCCAGTACTTC; cdr3_aa: CASSHPVGGRETQYF
d_call: -; v_call: TRBV7-9; clone_size: -; j_call: TRBJ1-5; cdr3_nt: TGTGCCAGCAGCTTATCCGCGTCTTCTCAGCCCCAGCATTTT; cdr3_aa: CASSLSASSQPQHF
d_call: -; v_call: TRBV12-5; clone_size: once; j_call: TRBJ2-3; cdr3_nt: TGTGCTACAACCCCGGGGGTGGGCCTGGGCACAGATACGCAGTATTTT; cdr3_aa: CATTPGVGLGTDTQYF
d_call: -; v_call: TRBV12-5; clone_size: -; j_call: TRBJ1-1; cdr3_nt: TGTGCTAGTGGTGTAGGGGGAATGAACACTGAAGCTTTCTTT; cdr3_aa: CASGVGGMNTEAFF
d_call: -; v_call: TRBV12-3/TRBV12-4; clone_size: -; j_call: TRBJ1-6; cdr3_nt: TGTGCCAGCAGTTTCTCGGCTGGCGGACCCCTCCACTTT; cdr3_aa: CASSFSAGGPLHF
d_call: -; v_call: TRBV7-9; clone_size: -; j_call: TRBJ2-3; cdr3_nt: TGTGCCAGCAGCTACACAGGGCGATCAGATACGCAGTATTTT; cdr3_aa: CASSYTGRSDTQYF
d_call: -; v_call: TRBV2; clone_size: -; j_call: TRBJ1-5; cdr3_nt: TGTGCCGGCTCAGGGGCGCGAGCTCAGCCCCAGCATTTT; cdr3_aa: CAGSGARAQPQHF
d_call: -; v_call: TRBV27; clone_size: -; j_call: TRBJ2-7; cdr3_nt: TGTGCCAGCAGTTTAAGAGGAGAGCAGTACTTC; cdr3_aa: CASSLRGEQYF
d_call: TRBD1; v_call: TRBV28; clone_size: once; j_call: TRBJ1-5; cdr3_nt: TGTGCCAGCAGTTTCATTTCGGGACAGGGAAACCAGCCCCAGCATTTT; cdr3_aa: CASSFISGQGNQPQHF
d_call: -; v_call: TRBV6-1; clone_size: -; j_call: TRBJ1-4; cdr3_nt: TGTGCCAGCAGTGAAGCTTTGGGACTTTTTAATGAAAAACTGTTTTTT; cdr3_aa: CASSEALGLFNEKLFF
d_call: TRBD1; v_call: TRBV29-1; clone_size: -; j_call: TRBJ1-6; cdr3_nt: TGCAGCGTTGGACAGGGGAATAATTCACCCCTCCACTTT; cdr3_aa: CSVGQGNNSPLHF
d_call: -; v_call: TRBV7-8; clone_size: -; j_call: TRBJ2-1; cdr3_nt: TGTGCCAGCAGCTTAGCGCGGATTTCCAACAATGAGCAGTTCTTC; cdr3_aa: CASSLARISNNEQFF
d_call: TRBD1; v_call: TRBV5-1; clone_size: once; j_call: TRBJ2-3; cdr3_nt: TGCGCCAGCAGCTTGGAGGACAGGGGGCGAGATACGCAGTATTTT; cdr3_aa: CASSLEDRGRDTQYF
d_call: -; v_call: TRBV19; clone_size: few; j_call: TRBJ2-2; cdr3_nt: TGTGCCAGTAAAGGAGGGGGGGGCGCCGGGGAGCTGTTTTTT; cdr3_aa: CASKGGGGAGELFF
d_call: TRBD1; v_call: TRBV5-4; clone_size: -; j_call: TRBJ2-2; cdr3_nt: TGTGCCAGCAGCTTGGCAAAGGGATTGCAGGGGGTTAACACCGGGGAGCTGTTTTTT; cdr3_aa: CASSLAKGLQGVNTGELFF
d_call: TRBD1; v_call: TRBV6-2/TRBV6-3; clone_size: -; j_call: TRBJ2-3; cdr3_nt: TGTGCCAGCAGTTCACAGGGGCAAAGCACAGATACGCAGTATTTT; cdr3_aa: CASSSQGQSTDTQYF
d_call: TRBD1; v_call: TRBV19; clone_size: -; j_call: TRBJ1-1; cdr3_nt: TGTGCCAGTAGTGACAGGGGCTGGACTGAAGCTTTCTTT; cdr3_aa: CASSDRGWTEAFF
d_call: -; v_call: TRBV7-2; clone_size: -; j_call: TRBJ1-2; cdr3_nt: TGTGCCAGCGGTCAGGGATCTCGATCAGTGAACTATGGCTACACCTTC; cdr3_aa: CASGQGSRSVNYGYTF
d_call: -; v_call: TRBV6-5; clone_size: -; j_call: TRBJ1-2; cdr3_nt: TGTGCCAGCAGCGCAGATACCGACAGGAATGGCTACACCTTC; cdr3_aa: CASSADTDRNGYTF
d_call: -; v_call: TRBV5-5; clone_size: -; j_call: TRBJ1-1; cdr3_nt: TGTGCCAGCAGCGCAGGGGCCCTCGGTACTGAAGCTTTCTTT; cdr3_aa: CASSAGALGTEAFF
d_call: TRBD1; v_call: TRBV2; clone_size: -; j_call: TRBJ1-1; cdr3_nt: TGTGCCAGCAGGAGGCCGGGGACAGGGAGGAACACTGAAGCTTTCTTT; cdr3_aa: CASRRPGTGRNTEAFF
d_call: -; v_call: TRBV16; clone_size: -; j_call: TRBJ2-5; cdr3_nt: TGTGCCAGCAGCCAAAGTGTACGGTTCAGGGGAGAACAAGAGACCCAGTACTTC; cdr3_aa: CASSQSVRFRGEQETQYF
d_call: TRBD1; v_call: TRBV4-2; clone_size: -; j_call: TRBJ1-1; cdr3_nt: TGTGCCAGCAGCCAAGAAGAAATTTGGACAGGGGTAAACACTGAAGCTTTCTTT; cdr3_aa: CASSQEEIWTGVNTEAFF
d_call: -; v_call: TRBV7-3; clone_size: -; j_call: TRBJ2-2; cdr3_nt: TGTGCCAGCAGCTTAAGACAGTACACCGGGGAGCTGTTTTTT; cdr3_aa: CASSLRQYTGELFF
d_call: TRBD1; v_call: TRBV27; clone_size: -; j_call: TRBJ2-1; cdr3_nt: TGTGCCAGCAGAAACCGACTCGGGACAGCGGAGCAGTTCTTC; cdr3_aa: CASRNRLGTAEQFF
d_call: -; v_call: TRBV4-1; clone_size: -; j_call: TRBJ2-1; cdr3_nt: TGCGCCAGCAGCCAAGAAAGTGGAGGGGGCGGTAATATTGAGCAGTTCTTC; cdr3_aa: CASSQESGGGGNIEQFF
d_call: -; v_call: TRBV5-8; clone_size: -; j_call: TRBJ1-5; cdr3_nt: TGTGCCAGCACCATCTTGCGGGGGTCGCGCAATCAGCCCCAGCATTTT; cdr3_aa: CASTILRGSRNQPQHF
d_call: TRBD2; v_call: TRBV25-1; clone_size: once; j_call: TRBJ2-3; cdr3_nt: TGTGCCAGCAGTGAGCCCGGGCCGGGCGGGGGGGTCCCGGATACGCAGTATTTT; cdr3_aa: CASSEPGPGGGVPDTQYF
d_call: TRBD1; v_call: TRBV12-5; clone_size: -; j_call: TRBJ2-1; cdr3_nt: TGTGCTAGTGGACCGGGTTGGGACAGCAATGAGCAGTTCTTC; cdr3_aa: CASGPGWDSNEQFF
d_call: -; v_call: TRBV18; clone_size: -; j_call: TRBJ1-3; cdr3_nt: TGTGCCTCCGGTGGAGAAGGGGTAAACACCATATATTTT; cdr3_aa: CASGGEGVNTIYF
d_call: TRBD1; v_call: TRBV7-9; clone_size: -; j_call: TRBJ1-3; cdr3_nt: TGTGCCAGCAGCCTCGACCTGGACAGGGAGACCATATATTTT; cdr3_aa: CASSLDLDRETIYF
d_call: -; v_call: TRBV11-3; clone_size: -; j_call: TRBJ2-3; cdr3_nt: TGTGCCAGCAGCCAGTACGGGGGTAGCACAGATACGCAGTATTTT; cdr3_aa: CASSQYGGSTDTQYF
d_call: -; v_call: TRBV5-1; clone_size: once; j_call: TRBJ1-2; cdr3_nt: TGCGCCAGCAGCACCGATCAGGGGCCCTTATATGGCTACACCTTC; cdr3_aa: CASSTDQGPLYGYTF